This T cell receptor (beta chain) was identified during a study of cytomegalovirus exposure and HLA in healthy donors. Study overall: Approximately 180 million T cells yielded 100 million or so unique TCR beta sequences in earlier analysis. Overall study results and limits: What TCR beta sequences reportedly achieved was accurate prediction of HLA-A and HLA-B alleles in most subjects.

As to this clone: The target antigen is unknown.

Trimming left V 2 bases short and J 4 bases short, with 15 bases between. The germline V gene has CDR1 SGHKS and CDR2 YYEKEE (reference sequence). The CDR3 extends over 15 amino acids. PCR employed 60 Vbeta and 13 Jbeta primers. The method was immunoSEQ multiplex PCR; TCRdb's version includes in-frame clones alone and lacks a portion of them. The table includes fewer than 200,000 clones, roughly 13% detected once. This receptor was identified in a man aged 45 to 65 in good health and CMV-seropositive. This chain connects TRBV5-5 to TRBJ1-2, with D unclear. Material: PBMCs. CDR3 region: CASSLTQSILYGYTF. Written as DNA, the CDR3 is TGTGCCAGCAGCTTAACACAGAGTATCCTCTATGGCTACACCTTC.